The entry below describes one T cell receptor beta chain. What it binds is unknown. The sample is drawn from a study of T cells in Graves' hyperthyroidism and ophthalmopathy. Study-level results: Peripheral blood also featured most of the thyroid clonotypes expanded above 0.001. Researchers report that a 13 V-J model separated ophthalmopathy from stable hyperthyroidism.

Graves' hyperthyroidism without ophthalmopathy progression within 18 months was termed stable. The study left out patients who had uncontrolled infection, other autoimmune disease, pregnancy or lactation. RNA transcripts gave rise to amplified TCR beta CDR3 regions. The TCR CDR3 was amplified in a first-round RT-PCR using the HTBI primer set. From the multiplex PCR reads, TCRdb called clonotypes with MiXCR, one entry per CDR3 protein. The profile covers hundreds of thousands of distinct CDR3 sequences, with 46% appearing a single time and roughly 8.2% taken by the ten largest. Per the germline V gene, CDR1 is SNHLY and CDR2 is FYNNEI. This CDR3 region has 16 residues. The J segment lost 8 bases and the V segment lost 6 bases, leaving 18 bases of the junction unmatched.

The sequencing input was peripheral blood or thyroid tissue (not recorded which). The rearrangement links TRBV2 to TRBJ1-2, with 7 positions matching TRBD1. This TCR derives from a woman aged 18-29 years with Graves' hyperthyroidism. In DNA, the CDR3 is TGTGCCAGCAGCCAAGAAACAGGGGCGCGAAGGGTAGGCTACACCTTC. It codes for CASSQETGARRVGYTF.